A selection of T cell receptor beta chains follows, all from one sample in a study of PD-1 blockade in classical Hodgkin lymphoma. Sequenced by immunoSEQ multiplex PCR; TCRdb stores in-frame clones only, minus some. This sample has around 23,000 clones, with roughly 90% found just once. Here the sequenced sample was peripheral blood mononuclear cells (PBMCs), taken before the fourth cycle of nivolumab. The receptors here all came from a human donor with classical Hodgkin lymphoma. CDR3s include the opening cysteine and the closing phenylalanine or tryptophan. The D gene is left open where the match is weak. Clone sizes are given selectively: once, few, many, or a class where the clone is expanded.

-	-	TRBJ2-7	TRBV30	TGTGCCTGGACCCCCGGGACCCCACCCTACGAGCAGTACTTC	CAWTPGTPPYEQYF
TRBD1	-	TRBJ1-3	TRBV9	TGTGCCAGCAGCGAGCAACTTCTGATCACTGGACAGGCCTTTGGAAACACCATATATTTT	CASSEQLLITGQAFGNTIYF
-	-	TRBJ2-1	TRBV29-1	TGCAGCGTTGTTTTAGCGGCAAACAATGAGCAGTTCTTC	CSVVLAANNEQFF
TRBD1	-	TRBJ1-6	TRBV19	TGTGCCAGTAGTACCGGACAGGGAGGCTCCTATAATTCACCCCTCCACTTT	CASSTGQGGSYNSPLHF
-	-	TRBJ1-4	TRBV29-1	TGCAGCGTTAAGGGAGCAGGGGAGTCTGAAAAACTGTTTTTT	CSVKGAGESEKLFF
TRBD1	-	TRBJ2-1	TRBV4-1	TGCGCCAGCAGCCAAGTCCTTCAGGGGGCAGATGAGCAGTTCTTC	CASSQVLQGADEQFF
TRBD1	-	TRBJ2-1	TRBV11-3	TGTGCCAGCAGCTTAGCGGGACAGAACTACAATGAGCAGTTCTTC	CASSLAGQNYNEQFF
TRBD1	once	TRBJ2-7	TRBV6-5	TGTGCCAGCAGTTACTGGGACAGCTCCTACGAGCAGTACTTC	CASSYWDSSYEQYF
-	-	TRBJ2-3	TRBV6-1	TGTGCCAGCTACCACCGGAGAGCAGATACGCAGTATTTT	CASYHRRADTQYF
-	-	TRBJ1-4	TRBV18	TGTGCCAGCTCACCATCGGGATCGGGGCCGGGAAGGGAAAAACTGTTTTTT	CASSPSGSGPGREKLFF
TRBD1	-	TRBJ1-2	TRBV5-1	TGCGCCAGCAGCATAGGGACAGGTTACTATGGCTACACCTTC	CASSIGTGYYGYTF
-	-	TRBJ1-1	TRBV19	TGTGCCAGTAGTATAGTCCGGGGAACTGAAGCTTTCTTT	CASSIVRGTEAFF
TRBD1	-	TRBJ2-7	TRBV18	TGTGCCAGCTCAGGCGATAGAACAGGGGGCTACGAGCAGTACTTC	CASSGDRTGGYEQYF
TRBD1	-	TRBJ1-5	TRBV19	TGTGCCAGTAGTGTAACAGGGGGCAATCAGCCCCAGCATTTT	CASSVTGGNQPQHF
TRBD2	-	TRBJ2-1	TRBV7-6	TGTGCCAGCAGCCCCTCCCCCCCTAGCGGGAGGGGGAAGAATGAGCAGTTCTTC	CASSPSPPSGRGKNEQFF
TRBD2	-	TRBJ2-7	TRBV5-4	TGTGCCAGCAGCTACGGGACTAGCGAGACCTACGAGCAGTACTTC	CASSYGTSETYEQYF
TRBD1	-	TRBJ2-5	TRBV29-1	TGCAGCGCACGGACAGGGCAAGAGACCCAGTACTTC	CSARTGQETQYF
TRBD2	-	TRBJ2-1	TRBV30	TGTGCCTGGAGTGCCCCGGGACTAGACTACAATGAGCAGTTCTTC	CAWSAPGLDYNEQFF
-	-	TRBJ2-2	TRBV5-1	TGCGCCAGCAGCTTGGGTGAGAACACCGGGGAGCTGTTTTTT	CASSLGENTGELFF
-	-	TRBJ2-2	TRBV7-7	TGTGCCAGCAGCTTAGGAGTGGACACCGGGGAGCTGTTTTTT	CASSLGVDTGELFF
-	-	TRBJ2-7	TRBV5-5	TGTGCCAGCAGCTTGATCTCGGGACGGGCATCCTACGAGCAGTACTTC	CASSLISGRASYEQYF
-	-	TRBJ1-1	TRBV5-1	TGCGCCAGCAGCTTGGGGTGGGGGGTGAACACTGAAGCTTTCTTT	CASSLGWGVNTEAFF
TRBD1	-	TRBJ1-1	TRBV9	TGTGCCAGCAGCGTAGCCGGGACAGGGGGCTACACTGAAGCTTTCTTT	CASSVAGTGGYTEAFF
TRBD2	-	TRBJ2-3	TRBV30	TGTGCCTGGAGTGTGGGCGGGAGGACAGATACGCAGTATTTT	CAWSVGGRTDTQYF
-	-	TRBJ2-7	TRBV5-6	TGTGCCAGCACATTCCGGCAGGGTAGGAGCTCCTACGAGCAGTACTTC	CASTFRQGRSSYEQYF
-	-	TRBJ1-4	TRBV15	TGTGCCACCAGCAGAGATAGAGCAGGGCTTAATGAAAAACTGTTTTTT	CATSRDRAGLNEKLFF
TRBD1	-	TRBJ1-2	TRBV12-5	TGTGCTAGTGGTCCTCCGGGACAGACCTCCCGGGAGGATGGCTACACCTTC	CASGPPGQTSREDGYTF
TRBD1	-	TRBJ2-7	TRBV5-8	TGTGCCAGCAACAGGGGGCTCCACGAGCAGTACTTC	CASNRGLHEQYF
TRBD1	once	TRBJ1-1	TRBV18	TGTGCCAGCCTTCGGGACAGGATGAACACTGAAGCTTTCTTT	CASLRDRMNTEAFF
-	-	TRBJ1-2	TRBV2	TGTGCCAGCAGAGGGCGGGCAAGATCAACCCTCTATGGCTACACCTTC	CASRGRARSTLYGYTF
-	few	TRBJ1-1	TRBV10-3	TGTGCCGTACAACAGGGAATGGACACTGAAGCTTTCTTT	CAVQQGMDTEAFF
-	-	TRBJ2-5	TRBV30	TGTGCCTGGAGGGAAAGGGAGACCCAGTACTTC	CAWRERETQYF
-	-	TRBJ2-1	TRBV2	TGTGCCAGCAGCGGGTACTACAATGAGCAGTTCTTC	CASSGYYNEQFF
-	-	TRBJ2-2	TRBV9	TGTGCCAGCAGCGTATACTCTAGCGTTCGCACCGGGGAGCTGTTTTTT	CASSVYSSVRTGELFF
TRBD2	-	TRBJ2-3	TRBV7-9	TGTGCCAGCAGCTTAGTAATCGGCGGGAGGACAGATACGCAGTATTTT	CASSLVIGGRTDTQYF
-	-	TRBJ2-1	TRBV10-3	TGTGCCATCAGTGGGACTGACCTCAATGAGCAGTTCTTC	CAISGTDLNEQFF
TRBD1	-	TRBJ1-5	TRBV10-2	TGCGCCAGCAGTGAGGGGACAGGGATAAATCAGCCCCAGCATTTT	CASSEGTGINQPQHF
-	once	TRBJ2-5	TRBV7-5	TGTGTCAGAAGCTTAGCGGGGCTTTGGGGGGGGCAAAAGACCCAGTACTTC	CVRSLAGLWGGQKTQYF
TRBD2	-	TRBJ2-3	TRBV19	TGTGCCAGTAGTCCTCCCCCGGGACTAGCGGGGAGCACAGATACGCAGTATTTT	CASSPPPGLAGSTDTQYF
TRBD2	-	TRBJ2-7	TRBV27	TGTGCCAGCAGTTTATCGGGACTAGCGGGAGGACTCTACGAGCAGTACTTC	CASSLSGLAGGLYEQYF
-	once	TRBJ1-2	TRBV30	TGTGCCTGGAGTGTACTAGGGTATTATGGCTACACCTTC	CAWSVLGYYGYTF
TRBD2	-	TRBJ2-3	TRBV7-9	TGTGCCAGCATAGGGGTTGCGGGAGGGATGGATACGCAGTATTTT	CASIGVAGGMDTQYF
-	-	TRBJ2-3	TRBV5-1	TGCGCCAGCAGCGAAGGACAGAGCACAGATACGCAGTATTTT	CASSEGQSTDTQYF
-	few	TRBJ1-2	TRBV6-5	TGTGCCAGCAGTCGACAGGTTAACTATGGCTACACCTTC	CASSRQVNYGYTF